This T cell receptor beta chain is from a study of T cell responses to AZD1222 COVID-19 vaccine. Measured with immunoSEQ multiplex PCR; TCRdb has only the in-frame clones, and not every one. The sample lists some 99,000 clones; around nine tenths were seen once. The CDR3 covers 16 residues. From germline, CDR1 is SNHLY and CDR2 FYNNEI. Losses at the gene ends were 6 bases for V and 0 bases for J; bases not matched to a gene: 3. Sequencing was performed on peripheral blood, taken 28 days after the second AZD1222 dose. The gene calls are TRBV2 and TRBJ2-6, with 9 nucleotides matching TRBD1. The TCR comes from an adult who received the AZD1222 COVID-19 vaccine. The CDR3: CASSQTGGSGANVLTF. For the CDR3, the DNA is TGTGCCAGCAGCCAGACAGGGGGCTCTGGGGCCAACGTCCTGACTTTC.